This passage covers 28 T cell receptor beta chains from one sample sequenced in a study of CD8 T cells in ankylosing spondylitis. Regarding the study as a whole: Ankylosing spondylitis blood appeared to carry a characteristic TCR beta motif of roughly eight highly homologous variants.

TCRdb recomputed calls from the 5' RACE reads with MiXCR, one row per CDR3 protein. Here the sample spans about 90,000 distinct CDR3 sequences, roughly 8.8% being singletons. These receptors lack a known antigen. Sequenced material: blood, either unsorted or a sorted T cell fraction (not recorded which). All receptors come from a male donor with ankylosing spondylitis.

The J gene is TRBJ2-1, the V gene TRBV24-1; the D gene is possibly TRBD2 (7 bases). Trimming stripped 4 bases from V and 9 bases from J, with 15 bases between. This CDR3 region has 14 residues. Germline V gene lookup returns CDR1 KGHDR and CDR2 SFDVKD. CDR3 DNA: TGTGCCACCAGTGACTTCAACAGGGAGGGTGAGCAGTTCTTC. This translates into CATSDFNREGEQFF.

This sequence joins TRBV15 and TRBJ1-5; D gene unclear. Trimming took 1 base from V and 7 from J, leaving 11 bases between them. This CDR3 contains 14 residues. Germline CDR1 and CDR2: LNHNV and YYDKDF (reference sequence). CDR3 protein: CATSRASLGQPQHF. Here the CDR3 DNA reads TGTGCCACCAGCAGAGCATCCCTGGGCCAGCCCCAGCATTTT. Full variable domain (outside the CDR3, taken from reference TRBV15 and TRBJ1-5): DAMVIQNPRYQVTQFGKPVTLSCSQTLNHNVMYWYQQKSSQAPKLLFHYYDKDFNNEADTPDNFQSRRPNTSFCFLDIRSPGLGDTAMYLCATSRASLGQPQHFGDGTRLSIL.

The table lists this clonotype with many counts. The CDR3 reads CASSLSGIEQFF. The DNA of the CDR3 is TGTGCCAGCAGTTTATCGGGCATAGAGCAGTTCTTC. V is TRBV27 and J is TRBJ2-1; D not resolved. The CDR3 covers 12 residues. CDR1 is MNHEY, CDR2 SMNVEV, per germline (reference sequence). Trimming pared 0 bases from V and 10 bases from J, leaving 7 bases between.

Here the CDR3 reads CASSLGAPGYTEAFF. CDR3 nucleotides: TGTGCCAGCAGCTTAGGGGCCCCAGGGTACACTGAAGCTTTCTTT. The V gene is TRBV11-2, the J gene TRBJ1-1; a possible D gene is TRBD1 (5 bases). The germline V gene encodes CDR1 SGHAT and CDR2 FQNNGV. V lost 1 base and J 3 bases, leaving 12 bases between the germline ends. The CDR3 spans 15 residues.

This clonotype was counted between two and nine times. The chain has TRBV7-9 and TRBJ2-1; D is undetermined. The ends were cut back, 0 bases at V and 4 bases at J, with 13 bases in the middle. The CDR3 loop spans 16 amino acids. The germline V gene has CDR1 SEHNR and CDR2 FQNEAQ (reference sequence). The CDR3 DNA is TGTGCCAGCAGCTTAGCGGGCGTTGAGTCGTACAATGAGCAGTTCTTC. The encoded protein is CASSLAGVESYNEQFF.

V and J are TRBV7-8 and TRBJ2-6; 11 bases agree with TRBD2. Per the germline V gene, CDR1 is SGHVS and CDR2 is FQNEAQ. The V segment lost 3 bases and the J segment 4 bases; nucleotides outside the gene matches: 11. This CDR3 region has 19 residues. CDR3 bases: TGTGCCAGCAGCTTTGGTCTAGCGGGAGGTGGTTCGGGGGCCAACGTCCTGACTTTC. Translating gives CASSFGLAGGGSGANVLTF.

A few counts support this clonotype. This chain joins TRBV5-6 and TRBJ2-5; D is possibly TRBD1 (5 bases). Germline values: CDR1 SGHDT, CDR2 YYEEEE. The CDR3 loop spans 15 amino acids. Trimming left V 3 bases short and J 1 base short, with 13 bases between. The CDR3: CASSWTQGIQETQYF. CDR3 DNA sequence: TGTGCCAGCAGCTGGACGCAGGGAATCCAAGAGACCCAGTACTTC.

The rearrangement uses TRBV20-1 and TRBJ1-6, with a tentative D call TRBD1 (6 bases). CDR1 and CDR2 (germline): DFQATT, SNEGSKA (reference sequence). The CDR3 extends over 16 amino acids. The germline V and J ends were trimmed by 6 bases and 5 bases, with 20 bases remaining between them. The CDR3 loop is CSALGHPWVDNSPLHF. The CDR3 DNA sequence: TGCAGTGCATTGGGACACCCATGGGTGGATAATTCACCCCTCCACTTT.

There are a few counts of this clonotype. This sequence joins TRBV12-3 or TRBV12-4 and TRBJ1-1, with D tentatively TRBD1 (5 bases). Deletions cut 4 bases from V and 2 bases from J, with 11 bases between. The CDR3 contains 14 residues. CDR3 loop: CASSWGTLNTEAFF. Here the CDR3 DNA reads TGTGCCAGCAGTTGGGGGACTCTCAACACTGAAGCTTTCTTT.

This clonotype has ten or more counts. The chain recombines TRBV12-3 or TRBV12-4 with TRBJ2-3, with a possible D match to TRBD1 (6 bases). Deletions cut 7 bases from V and 4 bases from J, with 9 bases between. The CDR3 is 12 residues long. CDR3 nucleotides: TGTGCCAGCACAGGGGCGGCAGATACGCAGTATTTT. It encodes CASTGAADTQYF.

Remarks on this clonotype: Since a much larger clone is just one base distant, this may be a read error. The V and J genes are TRBV7-9 and TRBJ2-2, with a possible D match to TRBD2 (5 bases). This CDR3 comprises 14 residues. Germline CDR1 SEHNR, CDR2 FQNEAQ (reference sequence). Here the CDR3 reads CASLNLGNTGELIF. The CDR3 DNA follows: TGTGCCAGCCTAAACCTGGGAAACACCGGGGAGCTGATTTTT.

This sequence joins TRBV24-1 and TRBJ2-1; D possibly uses TRBD1 or TRBD2 (6 bases each). Germline values: CDR1 KGHDR, CDR2 SFDVKD. CDR3 length: 14 residues. Trimming pared 8 bases from V and 5 bases from J, leaving 15 bases between. The CDR3 region has the DNA TGTGCCACCACCGAGGGGGGCCCCGACAATGAGCAGTTCTTC. As protein: CATTEGGPDNEQFF.

The table lists this clonotype with a few counts. V is TRBV7-8 and J is TRBJ2-3, with TRBD2 matching 9 bases. The V gene's germline CDR1 is SGHVS and CDR2 FQNEAQ. The V gene end was trimmed by 1 base and the J gene end by 3 bases; junction bases not matched to a gene: 2. This CDR3 comprises 15 residues. In DNA form, the CDR3 reads TGTGCCAGCAGCTTAGATAGCGGGAGAACAGATACGCAGTATTTT. Its protein is CASSLDSGRTDTQYF.

The chain links TRBV5-1 to TRBJ1-1; the match to TRBD1 covers 7 bases. After removal of 5 bases from V and 1 base from J, the junction contained 8 bases not matched to a gene. The CDR3 is 15 residues long. The germline gives CDR1 SGHRS, CDR2 YFSETQ. CDR3 sequence (DNA): TGCGCCAGCAGGTCTGACAGGGCCGGGAACACTGAAGCTTTCTTT. This translates into CASRSDRAGNTEAFF.

In this sample, this clonotype turned up a few times. This rearrangement joins TRBV24-1 to TRBJ2-5, with unresolved D. V dropped 3 bases and J dropped 6 bases, with 10 bases sitting between them. The CDR3 contains 13 residues. Germline CDR1 and CDR2: KGHDR and SFDVKD. The DNA for the CDR3 is TGTGCCACCAGTGATCCCCTCCGCAAGACCCAGTACTTC. Protein: CATSDPLRKTQYF.

At least ten counts were recorded for this clonotype. V and J are TRBV24-1 and TRBJ2-1; TRBD1 might be the D (7 bases). The CDR3 spans 16 residues. Germline CDR1 and CDR2: KGHDR and SFDVKD. Trimming took 4 bases from V and 4 from J, leaving 16 bases between them. In DNA, the CDR3 is TGTGCCACCAGTGAGCGCGGGACAGCCCTTTACAATGAGCAGTTCTTC. Translating gives CATSERGTALYNEQFF.

This clonotype was found a few times. This chain links TRBV24-1 with TRBJ2-5; D is possibly TRBD2 (6 bases). The CDR3 is 15 amino acids. Trimming removed 1 base at V and 2 bases at J, with 10 bases between. Germline CDR1 is KGHDR and CDR2 is SFDVKD. CDR3 residues: CATSDLGDSQETQYF. In DNA form, the CDR3 reads TGTGCCACCAGTGATTTAGGGGACTCACAAGAGACCCAGTACTTC.

This clonotype was recorded many times. The chain recombines TRBV20-1 with TRBJ2-2; possibly TRBD2 for D (5 bases). V dropped 0 bases and J dropped 9 bases, with 14 bases sitting between them. The CDR3 covers 14 residues. CDR1 and CDR2 from the germline V gene are DFQATT and SNEGSKA (reference sequence). As DNA, the CDR3 is TGCAGTGCTAGAGACCCCGGGGTCGAAAGGGAGCTGTTTTTT. Its protein is CSARDPGVERELFF.

This chain uses TRBV2 with TRBJ1-1; the D is unclear. Germline values: CDR1 SNHLY, CDR2 FYNNEI. Trimming shortened V by 7 bases and J by 4 bases, and 10 bases separated the two germline ends. The CDR3 consists of 12 residues. CDR3 DNA sequence: TGTGCCAGCAACCACCCTGGCACTGAAGCTTTCTTT. Encoded protein: CASNHPGTEAFF.

In its sample, this clonotype was seen once. The V and J genes are TRBV18 and TRBJ2-3; D possibly uses TRBD1 or TRBD2 (5 bases each). The V gene's germline CDR1 is KGHSH and CDR2 LQKENI. CDR3 length equals 16 residues. V was shortened by 3 bases and J by 1 base, with 14 bases between the two germline ends. The CDR3 coding sequence is TGTGCCAGCTCACCCGGGACGCTGGGTGGCACAGATACGCAGTATTTT. It specifies CASSPGTLGGTDTQYF.

This clonotype was counted a few times. The chain joins TRBV4-1 to TRBJ2-1, with 13 bases matching TRBD2. The CDR3 contains 15 residues. CDR1 and CDR2 from the germline V gene are MGHRA and YSYEKL. V shed 3 bases, J shed 10 bases, and the junction held 6 bases outside the gene matches. The chain's CDR3 is CASSHGTSGTPEQFF. CDR3 in DNA: TGCGCCAGCAGCCACGGGACTAGCGGGACCCCGGAGCAGTTCTTC.

The chain joins TRBV19 to TRBJ1-4; weak D call: TRBD1 (6 bases). This CDR3 has 16 amino acids. Germline V gene lookup returns CDR1 LNHDA and CDR2 SQIVND (reference sequence). Trimming pared 5 bases from V and 3 bases from J, leaving 16 bases between. The CDR3 DNA follows: TGTGCCAGTAGTCTCGGGACAAGGCCCTCTAATGAAAAACTGTTTTTT. This translates into CASSLGTRPSNEKLFF.

This clonotype was recorded at least ten times. This chain joins TRBV12-3 or TRBV12-4 and TRBJ2-7, with D tentatively TRBD2 (6 bases). With 6 bases removed from V and 6 bases from J, the gap between germline ends came to 12 bases. The length of the CDR3 is 12 residues. CDR3 sequence (DNA): TGTGCCAGCAGCACAGGAGGGTCCGAGCAGTACGTC. Its protein is CASSTGGSEQYV.

This chain joins TRBV6-5 and TRBJ1-1; D is possibly TRBD1 (5 bases). Germline CDR1 MNHEY, CDR2 SVGAGI. The CDR3 loop spans 12 amino acids. The V and J ends lost 10 bases and 5 bases respectively, with 14 bases between them. DNA for the CDR3: TGTGCCACCAGAATGGGGGATACTGAAGCTTTCTTT. It yields the protein CATRMGDTEAFF.

This clonotype has ten or more counts. V is TRBV6-1 and J is TRBJ2-7; no reliable D call. Trimming took 6 bases from V and 1 from J, leaving 13 bases between them. CDR1 is MNHNS and CDR2 is SASEGT in the germline V gene. The CDR3 runs 14 residues. Here the CDR3 reads CASSQIGSSYEQYF. Here the CDR3 DNA reads TGTGCCAGCAGCCAAATCGGCTCATCCTACGAGCAGTACTTC.

The chain is built from TRBV6-4 and TRBJ2-4; D perhaps matches TRBD2 (6 bases). This CDR3 contains 15 residues. Germline V lookup: CDR1 MRHNA, CDR2 SNTAGT. V lost 4 bases, J lost 1 base, and 11 bases lay in between. CDR3 in amino acids: CASSVYAGAKNIQYF. Here the CDR3 DNA reads TGTGCCAGCAGTGTCTATGCGGGGGCCAAAAACATTCAGTACTTC.

There are many counts of this clonotype. J is TRBJ1-5 and V is TRBV7-9; possibly TRBD1 for D (6 bases). The V end lost 5 bases, the J end lost 2 bases, and 13 bases lay between the germline ends. The germline gives CDR1 SEHNR, CDR2 FQNEAQ (reference sequence). The CDR3 has 15 residues. The DNA of the CDR3 is TGTGCCAGCAGCACAAGTCGACAGGGCAATCAGCCCCAGCATTTT. This gives the protein CASSTSRQGNQPQHF.

V gene TRBV27 combines with J gene TRBJ1-5; TRBD1 aligns across 9 bases. The CDR3 spans 14 residues. V shed 6 bases and J 6 bases; nucleotides not matched to a gene: 6. Per the germline V gene, CDR1 is MNHEY and CDR2 is SMNVEV (reference sequence). The CDR3 sequence is CASSRQGEGQPQHF. CDR3 bases: TGTGCCAGCAGCCGACAGGGGGAAGGTCAGCCCCAGCATTTT.